The 4 T cell receptor beta chains given below trace back to one sample, sequenced in a study of beta chain features in type 1 diabetes. Of the isolated RNA, all was reverse transcribed, and so the sequenced material was expressed TCRB transcripts. Method: immunoSEQ multiplex PCR; TCRdb's copy keeps in-frame clones and lacks some. The top ten clones hold 0.015% to 0.02% of a sample with around 250,000 clones, over 11% of them seen once. The study, taken as a whole, reports: Moderate yet significant TCRB CDR3 shortening was seen in Type 1 diabetes patients in all four CD4+ subsets.

Their specific antigens are unknown. The sequencing sample was made of naive CD4+ T cells from blood. The source of these receptors is a young man with type 1 diabetes.

In this sample, this clone turned up a few times. This rearrangement joins TRBV2 to TRBJ1-2, with D perhaps TRBD1 (5 bases). Trimming took 8 bases from V and 12 from J, leaving 22 bases between them. This CDR3 comprises 13 residues. The germline CDR1 and CDR2 sequences are SNHLY and FYNNEI. CDR3: CASGIRWGPPNTF. The DNA of the CDR3 is TGTGCCAGCGGGATAAGGTGGGGCCCCCCCAACACCTTC. Drawing the rest from reference TRBV2 and TRBJ1-2, the complete variable domain is EPEVTQTPSHQVTQMGQEVILRCVPISNHLYFYWYRQILGQKVEFLVSFYNNEISEKSEIFDDQFSVERPDGSNFTLKIRSTKLEDSAMYFCASGIRWGPPNTFGSGTRLTVV.

The chain combines TRBV5-4 with TRBJ1-1; possible D gene TRBD1, 5 bases. The CDR3 totals 15 residues. Germline CDR1 and CDR2: SGHNT and YYREEE (reference sequence). V was clipped by 6 bases and J by 4 bases, with 19 bases between them. CDR3 protein: CASTSPGSGGTEAFF. CDR3 nucleotides: TGTGCCAGCACTTCACCAGGTTCCGGGGGCACTGAAGCTTTCTTT.

This clone has more than one count but fewer than ten. CDR3 coding DNA: TGCGCCAGCAGTCCGGGACTAGCGGGGTCCACAGATACGCAGTATTTT. It specifies CASSPGLAGSTDTQYF. The J gene is TRBJ2-3, the V gene TRBV5-1, with 13 nucleotides matching TRBD2. This CDR3 region has 16 residues. Per germline, CDR1 SGHRS and CDR2 YFSETQ. J lost 2 bases, V lost 5 bases, and 5 bases had no gene match.

This clone was counted a few times. This chain links TRBV7-2 with TRBJ2-3; D call uncertain. Looked up from germline, CDR1 is SGHTA and CDR2 is FQGNSA. V was trimmed by 0 bases and J by 6 bases, leaving 4 bases between them. The CDR3 loop spans 12 amino acids. Here the CDR3 DNA reads TGTGCCAGCAGCTTAGCCCCGGATACGCAGTATTTT. Translation: CASSLAPDTQYF.